This TCR beta chain was recovered during a study of T cells in women clearing cervical HPV infection. Study-level background: Donors had HPV16-related CIN3 or worse; 2 had invasive cancer. HLA type could not be excluded as a confounder.

Data came from immunoSEQ multiplex PCR; TCRdb stores just in-frame clones and leaves some out. The sample yields 13,000 to 15,000 clones, of which the top ten take up less than 25%. The germline CDR1 and CDR2 sequences are GTSNPN and SVGIG (reference sequence). This CDR3 region has 13 residues. Regarding this clone: The sequence runs out 3 residues before the end of the CDR3; the remainder is reconstructed from the germline J gene.

HPV was found by MY09/MY11 PCR and dot-blot genotyping. The source of this sequence is a woman between 18 and 70 years old with a cervical HPV16 infection that either progressed to CIN3+ or cleared (not recorded which). Sequenced sample: blood buffy coat. The chain employs TRBV30 and TRBJ2-2; D perhaps matches TRBD1 (6 bases). The CDR3 region is CAWSGTANEKLFF. The covered CDR3 bases are TGTGCCTGGAGTGGGACAGCTAATGAAAAG.